The 16 T cell receptor beta chains below were found in one sample sequenced in a study of T cell repertoires in cytomegalovirus infection. TCRdb recomputed calls from the reads with MiXCR, one row per CDR3 protein. The table shows approximately 1,000,000 distinct CDR3 sequences, with roughly 30% occurring only once. The antigens of these receptors remain unknown. Sequences were derived from cultured CD8+ T cells from PBMCs, sampled from culture after CMV antigen stimulation. These receptors were obtained from a human donor in good health (CMV status not recorded). Some clones in this sample may be carry-over from other donors' samples.

This clonotype occurred many times. The chain combines TRBV7-9 with TRBJ2-2; weak D call: TRBD2 (6 bases). This CDR3 region has 15 residues. Trimming cost V 4 bases and J 1 base, with 10 bases left between them. From germline, CDR1 is SEHNR and CDR2 FQNEAQ (reference sequence). This chain's CDR3 is CASSSSGENTGELFF. The CDR3 region has the DNA TGTGCCAGCAGCTCGTCGGGGGAGAACACCGGGGAGCTGTTTTTT.

This clonotype was seen a handful of times. The gene calls are TRBV12-3 or TRBV12-4 and TRBJ2-7, with D tentatively TRBD2 (6 bases). Trimming cost V 3 bases and J 6 bases, with 21 bases left between them. This CDR3 comprises 16 residues. CDR3 protein: CASSFSVAASIGEQYF. DNA of the CDR3: TGTGCCAGCAGTTTCTCGGTAGCGGCCTCCATCGGCGAGCAGTACTTC.

The table lists this clonotype with a count of one. The chain couples TRBV4-2 to TRBJ2-2, with D perhaps TRBD2 (6 bases). CDR3 length: 18 amino acids. V shed 0 bases and J shed 2 bases, with 16 bases lying between them. Germline V gene data show CDR1 as LGHNA and CDR2 as YNFKEQ. Written as DNA, the CDR3 is TGTGCCAGCAGCCAAGATGCTAGCGAGGGGTATAACACCGGGGAGCTGTTTTTT. Encoded protein: CASSQDASEGYNTGELFF.

A remark on this clonotype: Its ends do not fully match the called genes, so a read error is possible. This chain links TRBV7-8 with TRBJ2-5, with D maybe TRBD1 (7 bases). Germline loops: CDR1 SGHVS, CDR2 FQNEAQ. The CDR3 runs to 13 residues. The CDR3 spells CTSSLGGGETQYF. The CDR3 nucleotides read TGTACCAGCAGCTTAGGAGGGGGCGAGACCCAGTACTTC. Variable domain in full (rest from reference TRBV7-8 and TRBJ2-5): GAGVSQSPRYKVAKRGQDVALRCDPISGHVSLFWYQQALGQGPEFLTYFQNEAQLDKSGLPSDRFFAERPEGSVSTLKIQRTQQEDSAVYLCTSSLGGGETQYFGPGTRLLVL.

Comment on this clonotype: Lacking the conserved final phenylalanine or tryptophan, this CDR3 likely reflects a read error. This chain connects TRBV7-6 to TRBJ1-3; D is unresolved. V was clipped by 1 base and J by 0 bases, with 7 bases between them. The CDR3 is 15 residues long. From germline, CDR1 is SGHVS and CDR2 FNYEAQ. Written as DNA, the CDR3 is TGTGCCAGCAGCTTAGTAGTAGCCTCTGGAAACACCATATATCTT. Protein: CASSLVVASGNTIYL.

This clonotype was counted only a few times. The chain links TRBV4-1 to TRBJ2-5; D is unclear. Trimming pared 0 bases from V and 5 bases from J, leaving 16 bases between. Germline CDR1 MGHRA, CDR2 YSYEKL. The CDR3 extends over 16 amino acids. DNA for the CDR3: TGCGCCAGCAGCCAAGAAGGAGTAGGGATAATGGAGACCCAGTACTTC. This gives the protein CASSQEGVGIMETQYF.

The chain couples TRBV4-1 to TRBJ1-1; TRBD1 aligns across 8 bases. The CDR3 totals 13 residues. CDR1 is MGHRA, CDR2 YSYEKL, per germline. J gave up 7 bases and V 4 bases, and 5 bases lay outside the gene matches. DNA for the CDR3: TGCGCCAGCAGCCCCCAGGGGGCCGGTGAAGCTTTCTTT. Its translation: CASSPQGAGEAFF.

This clonotype appeared a few times. V and J are TRBV27 and TRBJ1-1; 7 bases align to TRBD1. Germline assignment: CDR1 MNHEY and CDR2 SMNVEV (reference sequence). The junction had 11 bases not matched to a gene; V was cut back by 5 bases and J by 5 bases. CDR3 length equals 15 residues. CDR3 sequence: CASSESPGQKTEAFF. The CDR3 DNA sequence: TGTGCCAGCAGTGAGTCACCGGGACAGAAGACTGAAGCTTTCTTT.

The rearrangement uses TRBV19 and TRBJ2-2, with D possibly matching TRBD2 (6 bases). In germline, CDR1 is LNHDA, CDR2 SQIVND (reference sequence). The CDR3 is 16 residues long. Trimming pared 9 bases from V and 4 bases from J, leaving 21 bases between. CDR3 amino acids: CASTSLRAGFTGELFF. CDR3 in DNA: TGTGCCAGCACTTCCTTAAGGGCGGGGTTCACCGGGGAGCTGTTTTTT.

The chain carries TRBV6-6 and TRBJ2-6; 9 bases fit TRBD1. Germline CDR1 reads MNHNY; CDR2 reads SVGAGI (reference sequence). Trimming removed 2 bases from V and 0 bases from J; junction bases left unmatched: 8. This CDR3 has 19 residues. The CDR3 DNA reads TGTGCCAGCAGTTACGGGACAGGGTTCTCGATCTCTGGGGCCAACGTCCTGACTTTC. As protein: CASSYGTGFSISGANVLTF.

This clonotype was picked up a small number of times. The gene calls are TRBV7-9 and TRBJ2-1, with TRBD2 matching over 7 bases. The length of the CDR3 is 15 residues. The V segment lost 7 bases and the J segment 4 bases; nucleotides outside the gene matches: 10. Germline V CDR1 and CDR2: SEHNR, FQNEAQ (reference sequence). The CDR3 is CASTPVGGRYNEQFF. The DNA of the CDR3 is TGTGCCAGCACCCCCGTGGGCGGGAGATACAATGAGCAGTTCTTC. Variable domain in full (rest from reference TRBV7-9 and TRBJ2-1): DTGVSQNPRHKITKRGQNVTFRCDPISEHNRLYWYRQTLGQGPEFLTYFQNEAQLEKSRLLSDRFSAERPKGSFSTLEIQRTEQGDSAMYLCASTPVGGRYNEQFFGPGTRLTVL.

This clonotype was found a few times. The J gene is TRBJ2-1, the V gene TRBV19; D unresolved. Trimming stripped 5 bases from V and 5 bases from J, with 10 bases between. Looked up from germline, CDR1 is LNHDA and CDR2 is SQIVND (reference sequence). CDR3 length: 13 residues. The CDR3 region has the DNA TGTGCCAGTAGTGTATACAGAAACAATGAGCAGTTCTTC. This codes for CASSVYRNNEQFF.

The gene calls are TRBV7-2 and TRBJ1-2, with 7 bases aligning to TRBD1. Trimming at V came to 2 bases and at J to 8 bases, leaving 14 bases not matched to a gene. Germline values: CDR1 SGHTA, CDR2 FQGNSA. The CDR3 runs to 16 residues. CDR3 nucleotides: TGTGCCAGCAGCTTACCCGACAGGGTATGGAACGGCGGCTACACCTTC. This sequence encodes CASSLPDRVWNGGYTF.

This clonotype was seen a few times. The chain employs TRBV27 and TRBJ1-4; D not resolved. The germline V and J ends were trimmed by 5 bases and 3 bases, with 7 bases remaining between them. Germline-derived CDR1 and CDR2 are MNHEY and SMNVEV (reference sequence). The CDR3 has 13 residues. The CDR3 spells CASSTWANEKLFF. CDR3 nucleotides: TGTGCCAGCAGTACTTGGGCTAATGAAAAACTGTTTTTT.

The table lists this clonotype with many counts. This chain connects TRBV7-6 to TRBJ1-4; 9 positions match TRBD1. The CDR3 is made up of 13 amino acids. The trim removed 8 bases at V and 8 bases at J, leaving 6 bases unmatched. The germline gives CDR1 SGHVS, CDR2 FNYEAQ. In DNA form, the CDR3 reads TGTGCCAGCTTGGACAGGGGAGGCGAAAAACTGTTTTTT. Protein sequence: CASLDRGGEKLFF.

With regard to this clonotype: A read error may explain this, as a much larger clone is one base away. The chain recombines TRBV7-6 with TRBJ2-5, with 8 bases matching TRBD2. CDR1 is SGHVS, CDR2 FNYEAQ, per germline. CDR3 length equals 13 residues. The chain's CDR3 is CANSFGGGPTQYF. The CDR3 nucleotides read TGTGCCAACAGCTTCGGCGGGGGGCCTACCCAGTACTTC.